What follows is one T cell receptor beta chain and its context. The data stem from a study of CD8 T cells in Susac syndrome. CD8+ and CD4+ T cells circulating in blood were sequenced for TCR beta. Negative isolation was applied to CD8+ and CD4+ T cells, and FACS enrichment was applied to TEMRA cells. Reverse transcription of roughly 0.45 to 1 ug RNA was carried out with random hexamers. By means of immunoSEQ multiplex PCR, TCR beta CDR3 spanning 54 Vbeta and 13 Jbeta underwent amplification. TCRdb fed the immunoSEQ multiplex PCR reads into MiXCR, producing one record per CDR3 protein. Found here are around 200,000 distinct CDR3 sequences, 85% to 95% of them singletons; the top ten hold approximately 0.094%. V gave up 5 bases and J gave up 4 bases, with 11 bases separating them. The CDR3 covers 13 residues. Germline V gene data show CDR1 as SGHTA and CDR2 as FQGNSA.

This chain links TRBV7-2 with TRBJ2-5, with D perhaps TRBD2 (6 bases). The receptor was isolated from a human donor in good health. Sample: CD4+ T cells from PBMCs. In nucleotides, the CDR3 is TGTGCCAGCAGCCTGAGGGGAGGAGAGACCCAGTACTTC. It codes for CASSLRGGETQYF. Based on the CDR3 plus reference TRBV7-2 and TRBJ2-5, the full variable domain is GAGVSQSPSNKVTEKGKDVELRCDPISGHTALYWYRQSLGQGLEFLIYFQGNSAPDKSGLPSDRFSAERTGGSVSTLTIQRTQQEDSAVYLCASSLRGGETQYFGPGTRLLVL.